This T cell receptor beta chain was documented in a study of shared clonotypes between healthy human individuals. Overall study context: A couple of women and a few men aged 18 to 49 served as donors. Researchers assigned three CD4 naive, three CD4 memory, two CD8 naive and one CD8 memory plate to each donor. Study findings and constraints: Clonotypes shared by all four donors outscored non-shared clonotypes in generation probability. An expected dependence of interdonor clonotype sharing on sequencing depth was noted.

CDR1 and CDR2 (germline): SGDLS, YYNGEE. The germline V and J ends were trimmed by 0 bases and 4 bases, with 8 bases remaining between them. The CDR3 is 14 residues long. Profiling relied on immunoSEQ multiplex PCR, and the TCRdb table lists in-frame clones only, not all of them. The sample carries around 1.5 million clones, around 98% recorded once. This clone appeared once. The antigen is unknown. Specimen: naive CD4+ T cells sorted from blood. Subset specified: CD45RA+ positively selected. This chain links TRBV9 with TRBJ2-1; D is uncertain. This TCR derives from a man aged 25 to 40 in good health. The DNA for the CDR3 is TGTGCCAGCAGCGTAGAAGGGAAATACAATGAGCAGTTCTTC. This sequence encodes CASSVEGKYNEQFF.